This TCR beta chain was retrieved from a study of blood T cells in healthy people across ages. The CDR3 extends over 14 amino acids. Germline CDR1 reads MNHEY; CDR2 reads SVGEGT. In this sample, this clonotype turned up once. Next came a second PCR, run for about 6 to 12 cycles, which used a sample-barcoded 5' primer along with a J-beta primer mix. TCRdb ran MiXCR on the 5' RACE reads and lists one entry per CDR3 protein. The table records fewer than 1 million distinct CDR3 sequences, around 43% of them present only once. The J gene is TRBJ2-5, the V gene TRBV6-2 or TRBV6-3; 8 nucleotides agree with TRBD2. The end of the DNA fits TRBJ2-7 better, so the J call may be wrong. Sequencing used blood. This sequence originates from a man aged 55-75 years in good health. CDR3 region: CASRKSGGSYEQYF. For the CDR3, the DNA is TGTGCCAGCAGGAAGAGCGGGGGATCCTACGAGCAGTACTTC.